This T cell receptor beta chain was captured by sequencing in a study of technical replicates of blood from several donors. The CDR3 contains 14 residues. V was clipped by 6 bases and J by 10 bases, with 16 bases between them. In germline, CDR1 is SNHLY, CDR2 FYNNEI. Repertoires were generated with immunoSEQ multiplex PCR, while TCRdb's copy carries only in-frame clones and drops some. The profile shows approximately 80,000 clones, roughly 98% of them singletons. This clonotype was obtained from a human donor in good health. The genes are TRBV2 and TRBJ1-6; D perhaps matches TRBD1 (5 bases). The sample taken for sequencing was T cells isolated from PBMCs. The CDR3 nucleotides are TGTGCCAGCAGACCCTCCGGGGGGGGATCACCCCTCCACTTT. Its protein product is CASRPSGGGSPLHF. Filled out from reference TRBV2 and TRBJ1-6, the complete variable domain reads EPEVTQTPSHQVTQMGQEVILRCVPISNHLYFYWYRQILGQKVEFLVSFYNNEISEKSEIFDDQFSVERPDGSNFTLKIRSTKLEDSAMYFCASRPSGGGSPLHFGNGTRLTVT.